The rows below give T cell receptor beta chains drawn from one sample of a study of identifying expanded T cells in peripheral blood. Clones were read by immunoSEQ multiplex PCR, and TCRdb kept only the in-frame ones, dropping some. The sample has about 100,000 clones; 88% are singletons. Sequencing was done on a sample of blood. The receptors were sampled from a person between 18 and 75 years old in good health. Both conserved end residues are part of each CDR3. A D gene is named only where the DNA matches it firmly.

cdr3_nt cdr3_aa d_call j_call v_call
TGTGCCTGGAATAGCAGGGGTTCTGGGGCCAACGTCCTGACTTTC CAWNSRGSGANVLTF NA TRBJ2-6 TRBV30
TGCGCCAGCAGCCAAGACCATAGCGCAGATACGCAGTATTTT CASSQDHSADTQYF NA TRBJ2-3 TRBV4-3
TGTGCCAGCTCACCAAGTCAAGCAGGGAGGATAGCTGAAGCTTTCTTT CASSPSQAGRIAEAFF NA TRBJ1-1 TRBV18
TGTGCCAGCAGCTTTAGTCACCGAAACTATGGCTACACCTTC CASSFSHRNYGYTF NA TRBJ1-2 TRBV7-9
TGTGCCAGCAGCGTAGAGGGACAGGGGCTCGAGCAGTACTTC CASSVEGQGLEQYF TRBD1 TRBJ2-7 TRBV9
TGTGCCAGCAGCTTACTAGCGGGAGAAGGCTACGAGCAGTACTTC CASSLLAGEGYEQYF TRBD2 TRBJ2-7 TRBV7-2
TGTGCCAGCAGTTACGTCGACAGGAGACTAGATGAAGCTTTCTTT CASSYVDRRLDEAFF NA TRBJ1-1 TRBV6-5
TGTGCCAGTAGTATGATTGGGGGGTTTATGGGTGAGCAGTTCTTC CASSMIGGFMGEQFF NA TRBJ2-1 TRBV19
TGCGCCAGCAGCTTGAGTCTAGCGGGGAACACCGGGGAGCTGTTTTTT CASSLSLAGNTGELFF TRBD2 TRBJ2-2 TRBV5-1
TGTGCCTGGAGTGTAAGGGGCTCCTACGAGCAGTACTTC CAWSVRGSYEQYF NA TRBJ2-7 TRBV30
TGTGCCAGCAGTGAAAGGGACGGGGGGTCCACTGAAGCTTTCTTT CASSERDGGSTEAFF NA TRBJ1-1 TRBV25-1
TGTGCCAGTAGTATGAGGCGTACTGGGGCCAACGTCCTGACTTTC CASSMRRTGANVLTF NA TRBJ2-6 TRBV19
TGCGCCAGCAGCTTGGCTTCAGGGCCCTATGGCTACACCTTC CASSLASGPYGYTF NA TRBJ1-2 TRBV5-1
TGTGCCAGCAGCCTATTGACAGGTTATAATGAAAAACTGTTTTTT CASSLLTGYNEKLFF NA TRBJ1-4 TRBV7-9